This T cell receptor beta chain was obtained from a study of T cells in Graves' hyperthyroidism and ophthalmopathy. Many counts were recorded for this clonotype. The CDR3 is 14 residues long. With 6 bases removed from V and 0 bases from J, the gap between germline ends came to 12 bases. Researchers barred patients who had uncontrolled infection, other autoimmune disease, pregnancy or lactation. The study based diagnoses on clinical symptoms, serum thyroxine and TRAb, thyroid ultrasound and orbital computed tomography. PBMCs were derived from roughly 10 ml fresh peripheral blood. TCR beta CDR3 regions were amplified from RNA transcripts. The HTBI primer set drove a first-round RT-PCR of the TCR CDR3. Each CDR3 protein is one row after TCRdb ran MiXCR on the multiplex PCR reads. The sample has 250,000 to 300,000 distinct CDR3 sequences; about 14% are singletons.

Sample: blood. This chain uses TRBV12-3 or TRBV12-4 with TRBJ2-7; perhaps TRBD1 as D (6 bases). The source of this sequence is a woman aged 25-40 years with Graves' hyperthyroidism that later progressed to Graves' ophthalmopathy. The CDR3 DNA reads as TGTGCCAGCAGCGGCCGGGACACCTCCTACGAGCAGTACTTC. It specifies CASSGRDTSYEQYF.